The rows below give T cell receptor beta chains drawn from one sample of a study of beta chain features in type 1 diabetes. Profiling relied on immunoSEQ multiplex PCR, and the TCRdb table lists in-frame clones only, not all of them. This table holds hundreds of thousands of clones, around 15% found once. Sequencing used naive CD4+ T cells from blood. The receptor set was obtained from a young man with type 1 diabetes. Each CDR3 is given with its conserved first and last residue. D genes are given only for firm matches. Clone size is shown for a subset of rows, as once, few, many or a class of expanded clone.

NA	TRBV25-1	NA	TRBJ1-1	TGTGCCAGCAGTGGCAGGACCAGGAACACTGAAGCTTTCTTT	CASSGRTRNTEAFF
NA	TRBV11-1	TRBD1	TRBJ2-5	TGTGCCAGCAGCTTAGTGACAGGGACCCAAGAGACCCAGTACTTC	CASSLVTGTQETQYF
NA	TRBV14	NA	TRBJ1-1	TGTGCCAGCAGCCATGAGTACACTGAAGCTTTCTTT	CASSHEYTEAFF
few	TRBV2	NA	TRBJ2-5	TGTGCCAGCAGTGAAGGGGGCCAGTACTTC	CASSEGGQYF
NA	TRBV7-2	TRBD1	TRBJ1-3	TGTGCCAGCAGCTCCCGACAGGGGGTCATAGTTGGAAACACCATATATTTT	CASSSRQGVIVGNTIYF
NA	TRBV21-1	NA	TRBJ1-5	TGTGCCAGCAGCAAGGTACAGGGGCTAGTTAGCAATCAGCCCCAGCATTTT	CASSKVQGLVSNQPQHF
few	TRBV7-2	NA	TRBJ2-1	TGTGCCAGCAGCTTCAGTTATGAGCAGTTCTTC	CASSFSYEQFF
NA	TRBV19	NA	TRBJ1-2	TGTGCCAGTAGTATTGGAGCTAACTATGGCTACACCTTC	CASSIGANYGYTF
NA	TRBV30	TRBD1	TRBJ1-5	TGTGCCTGGAGTCGGACAGGGGATCAGCCCCAGCATTTT	CAWSRTGDQPQHF
few	TRBV25-1	TRBD1	TRBJ1-2	TGTGCCAGCAGCGCCGGGACAGGGCGTTCCTACACCTTC	CASSAGTGRSYTF
few	TRBV29-1	NA	TRBJ2-7	TGCAGCGTCTCCGGGACCACCACCTACGAGCAGTACTTC	CSVSGTTTYEQYF
few	TRBV28	NA	TRBJ2-7	TGTGCCAGCGCGGTTCTGGGGATCTACGAGCAGTACTTC	CASAVLGIYEQYF
NA	TRBV9	NA	TRBJ1-6	TGTGCCAGCAGCGTAGATGGGCAGGGTGAATATTCACCCCTCCACTTT	CASSVDGQGEYSPLHF
NA	TRBV10-1	NA	TRBJ2-2	TGCGCCAGCAGTGGAGACGCCGGGGAGCTGTTTTTT	CASSGDAGELFF
NA	TRBV5-4	NA	TRBJ2-1	TGTGCCAGCAGCTCTTCCGGGCGTTGGGCGGGCAATGAGCAGTTCTTC	CASSSSGRWAGNEQFF
few	TRBV30	NA	TRBJ2-7	TGTGCCTGGAGCGCGTACGGTGACGAGCAGTACTTC	CAWSAYGDEQYF
NA	TRBV5-1	TRBD1	TRBJ2-7	TGCGCCAGCTCCCAGGACAGGGGGGAGCAGTACTTC	CASSQDRGEQYF
few	TRBV4-1	TRBD1	TRBJ1-5	TGCGCCAGCAGCCAAGAAGGACAGGGCGGGCAGCCCCAGCATTTT	CASSQEGQGGQPQHF
NA	TRBV29-1	NA	TRBJ1-5	TGCAGCGTTGGTGTAGATAGCAATCAGCCCCAGCATTTT	CSVGVDSNQPQHF
NA	TRBV7-9	TRBD1	TRBJ2-7	TGTGCCAGCAGCACTACAGGGGGCCTCCCCTACGAGCAGTACTTC	CASSTTGGLPYEQYF
few	TRBV23-1	NA	TRBJ1-1	TGCGCCAGCAGCCGAAACGGGACTGAAGCTTTCTTT	CASSRNGTEAFF
few	TRBV5-5	NA	TRBJ1-2	TGTGCCAGCAGCCGGACCTATACAGGGATGAACGACTTCTATGGCTACACCTTC	CASSRTYTGMNDFYGYTF
NA	TRBV19	NA	TRBJ1-4	TGTGCCAGTTCCCGGGCTTCAACTAATGAAAAACTGTTTTTT	CASSRASTNEKLFF
few	TRBV7-2	TRBD1	TRBJ1-6	TGTGCCAGCAGCCCGGAGGGGGCCTCCTATAATTCACCCCTCCACTTT	CASSPEGASYNSPLHF
few	TRBV5-1	NA	TRBJ2-7	TGCGCCAGCAGCCCAACCCCGACTATAACTGGCGAGCAGTACTTC	CASSPTPTITGEQYF
few	TRBV18	NA	TRBJ1-4	TGTGCCAGCTCTCCAGGTCATAATGAAAAACTGTTTTTT	CASSPGHNEKLFF
few	TRBV27	NA	TRBJ1-5	TGTGCCAGCAGTTTGACGTCCCCAGGGAAGCAGCCCCAGCATTTT	CASSLTSPGKQPQHF
NA	TRBV5-4	TRBD1	TRBJ2-3	TGTGCCAGCAGCCTAGTGACAGGGACCACAGATACGCAGTATTTT	CASSLVTGTTDTQYF
NA	TRBV7-9	NA	TRBJ1-6	TGTGCCAGCAGCTTAGGGCTCTTGACGGCAGCGACCCATAATTCACCCCTCCACTTT	CASSLGLLTAATHNSPLHF
NA	TRBV5-1	TRBD2	TRBJ2-1	TGCGCCAGCAGCTCGGGACTAGCGGGGGCCCGATACAATGAGCAGTTCTTC	CASSSGLAGARYNEQFF
NA	TRBV28	NA	TRBJ1-2	TGTGCCAGCAGGAATAAGGGGGTAGGCACCTTC	CASRNKGVGTF
few	TRBV7-9	TRBD1	TRBJ1-4	TGTGCCAGCAGTTCGGACAGGTGGCATGAAAAACTGTTTTTT	CASSSDRWHEKLFF
NA	TRBV28	TRBD2	TRBJ2-7	TGTGCCAGCAGCGCTAGCGGGGGGACCTACGAGCAGTACTTC	CASSASGGTYEQYF
NA	TRBV15	TRBD1	TRBJ1-3	TGTGCCACCAGCAGCCTGGACAGGGCTGGAAACACCATATATTTT	CATSSLDRAGNTIYF
NA	TRBV6-5	NA	TRBJ1-1	TGTGCCAGCAGTTACTCGGGATTAGGCAAGAGCACTGAAGCTTTCTTT	CASSYSGLGKSTEAFF
NA	TRBV25-1	NA	TRBJ2-7	TGTGCCAGCAGTGAACCCGACTTACGGGGGGAGCAGTACTTC	CASSEPDLRGEQYF
NA	TRBV25-1	NA	TRBJ2-7	TGTGCCAGCAGAAGGGAATCCTACGAGCAGTACTTC	CASRRESYEQYF
few	TRBV28	TRBD2	TRBJ2-5	TGTGCCAGCAGTAGCGGGGGGGACGGGGCCCAGTACTTC	CASSSGGDGAQYF
NA	TRBV6-1	NA	TRBJ2-3	TGTGCCAGCAGCCAACCCCCGGGCAATGCAGATACGCAGTATTTT	CASSQPPGNADTQYF
NA	TRBV5-6	NA	TRBJ1-1	TGTGCCAGCAGCTTGACGGGTACAACTGAAGCTTTCTTT	CASSLTGTTEAFF
few	TRBV7-9	TRBD2	TRBJ2-5	TGTGCCAGCAGCCCCCAGGGAGGGCAAGAGACCCAGTACTTC	CASSPQGGQETQYF
NA	TRBV7-9	TRBD1	TRBJ1-6	TGTGCCAGCAGCTTACCGCTCGACAGGGGAGTTAATTCACCCCTCCACTTT	CASSLPLDRGVNSPLHF
NA	TRBV29-1	NA	TRBJ2-3	TGCAGCGTTGGGGTCTTTACAGATACGCAGTATTTT	CSVGVFTDTQYF
NA	TRBV10-3	NA	TRBJ2-2	TGTGCCATCAGTGAGGCCGGGTCCGGGGAGCTGTTTTTT	CAISEAGSGELFF
NA	TRBV6-5	NA	TRBJ1-2	TGTGCCAGCAGTTACGAAGGTGGCTACACCTTC	CASSYEGGYTF
few	TRBV28	NA	TRBJ1-1	NA	CASSSSAMNTEAFF
many	TRBV23-1	NA	TRBJ2-6	TGCGCCAGCAGTCAATCGAAAGCTGGGGCCAACGTCCTGACTTTC	CASSQSKAGANVLTF
NA	TRBV18	NA	TRBJ2-5	TGTGCCAGCTCACCAACGGGAACCCAAGAGACCCAGTACTTC	CASSPTGTQETQYF
NA	TRBV7-9	NA	TRBJ1-4	TGTGCCAGCAGCTCAGGCCGTGGAGGGACTAATGAAAAACTGTTTTTT	CASSSGRGGTNEKLFF
NA	TRBV5-6	NA	TRBJ1-1	TGTGCCAGCAGCTTGTTAGCGAACACTGAAGCTTTCTTT	CASSLLANTEAFF
few	TRBV19	TRBD1	TRBJ1-5	TGTGCCAGTATTGCCAACAGGGGGCTACATCAGCCCCAGCATTTT	CASIANRGLHQPQHF
NA	TRBV1	NA	TRBJ2-5	TGCACCAGCAGCCAAGAGGAAATTCCGGTGCAGAACCAAGAGACCCAGTACTTC	CTSSQEEIPVQNQETQYF
NA	TRBV13	NA	TRBJ1-2	TGTGCCAGCACCCTGGGACACGCCGAGGATGGCTACACCTTC	CASTLGHAEDGYTF
few	TRBV25-1	TRBD1	TRBJ2-7	TGTGCCAGCAGTGAACTCGTGGGACAGGGGGCATACTACGAGCAGTACTTC	CASSELVGQGAYYEQYF
few	TRBV2	NA	TRBJ2-5	TGTGCCAGCAGACCCTCTAGCGTCCAAGAGACCCAGTACTTC	CASRPSSVQETQYF
few	TRBV7-9	NA	TRBJ1-2	TGTGCCAGCGGCCCGGCCGCAGGGGCGTATGGCTACACCTTC	CASGPAAGAYGYTF
NA	TRBV7-8	NA	TRBJ2-1	TGTGCCAGCACCTCTGGTGGCCAGGGGTCCTCGTATAATGAGCAGTTCTTC	CASTSGGQGSSYNEQFF
NA	TRBV5-1	TRBD2	TRBJ2-3	TGCGCCAGCAGCTTGGCAAAACTAGCGGGGCCAGATACGCAGTATTTT	CASSLAKLAGPDTQYF
NA	TRBV19	NA	TRBJ2-7	TGTGCCAGTAGTAAGGGGCCTTACGAGCAGTACTTC	CASSKGPYEQYF
few	TRBV28	TRBD1	TRBJ1-2	TGTGCCAGCAGTTCGGGACAGGGGGCGATTGGCTACACCTTC	CASSSGQGAIGYTF